The 30 T cell receptor beta chains reported below all come from one sample, sequenced in a study of early T cells in non-severe SARS-CoV-2 infection. MiXCR, run by TCRdb on the 5' RACE reads, gives a single entry per CDR3 protein. Of under 85,000 distinct CDR3 sequences listed, roughly a tenth are singletons. Sequenced material: whole blood. The source of these receptors is an adult who was a healthcare worker with PCR-confirmed SARS-CoV-2 infection or an uninfected control (not recorded which).

This clonotype was seen ten or more times. The rearrangement joins TRBV12-3 or TRBV12-4 to TRBJ1-4; 7 bases line up with TRBD1. V shed 7 bases and J 7 bases; nucleotides not matched to a gene: 6. This CDR3 contains 13 residues. The CDR3 bases are TGTGCCAGCATCGGGACAGCGGGTGAAAAACTGTTTTTT. This encodes CASIGTAGEKLFF.

In its sample, this clonotype was seen many times. This chain joins TRBV14 and TRBJ2-1; 7 nucleotides align to TRBD2. This CDR3 spans 18 amino acids. Germline-derived CDR1 and CDR2 are SGHDN and FVKESK. The V segment lost 0 bases and the J segment 8 bases; nucleotides outside the gene matches: 16. The DNA for the CDR3 is TGTGCCAGCAGCCAAGACCGGGAGGCGGGAGAGGGATGGGATGAGCAGTTCTTC. This sequence encodes CASSQDREAGEGWDEQFF.

On this clonotype: A read error is possible here, since a much larger clone lies one base away. V and J are TRBV11-1 and TRBJ2-1, with a tentative D call TRBD2 (6 bases). CDR1 and CDR2 from the germline V gene are SGHAT and FQDESV (reference sequence). The CDR3 sequence is 13 residues long. As DNA, the CDR3 is TGTGCCAGCAGCTTTGCGGGATACAAGGAGCAGTTCTTC. It yields the protein CASSFAGYKEQFF.

The chain is built from TRBV6-5 and TRBJ2-7; 8 nucleotides match TRBD1. Trimming at V came to 7 bases and at J to 2 bases, leaving 13 bases not matched to a gene. The CDR3 totals 16 residues. CDR1 and CDR2 (germline): MNHEY, SVGAGI. The CDR3 loop reads CASTPRAAGGTYEQYF. CDR3 nucleotides: TGTGCCAGCACTCCGCGGGCGGCAGGGGGCACCTACGAGCAGTACTTC.

The rearrangement uses TRBV7-2 and TRBJ2-7; 7 bases line up with TRBD2. The V segment lost 3 bases and the J segment 1 base; nucleotides outside the gene matches: 3. The CDR3 covers 14 residues. The V gene's germline CDR1 is SGHTA and CDR2 FQGNSA. CDR3: CASSFGTNSYEQYF. The CDR3 DNA follows: TGTGCCAGCAGCTTTGGGACTAATTCCTACGAGCAGTACTTC.

About this clonotype itself: A read error is possible here, since a much larger clone lies one base away. The J gene is TRBJ2-7, the V gene TRBV7-2; D may be TRBD2 (5 bases). The CDR3 length is 14 residues. Germline V gives CDR1 SGHTA, CDR2 FQGNSA. In nucleotides, the CDR3 is TGTGCCAACAGCTTAGGAGGACTGACCTACGAGCAGTACTTC. It encodes CANSLGGLTYEQYF.

This clonotype was seen many times. The rearrangement links TRBV7-9 to TRBJ2-7; D unclear. The germline CDR1 and CDR2 sequences are SEHNR and FQNEAQ (reference sequence). V dropped 8 bases and J dropped 3 bases, with 11 bases sitting between them. CDR3 length: 12 residues. This chain's CDR3 is CASGDTDYEQYF. DNA of the CDR3: TGTGCCAGCGGGGATACGGACTACGAGCAGTACTTC.

The chain couples TRBV4-1 to TRBJ2-5; 8 bases map to TRBD2. Germline CDR1 reads MGHRA; CDR2 reads YSYEKL. The junction had 2 bases not matched to a gene; V was cut back by 0 bases and J by 2 bases. The CDR3 totals 15 residues. CDR3 DNA sequence: TGCGCCAGCAGCCAAGATGGACTAGCTCAAGAGACCCAGTACTTC. Protein: CASSQDGLAQETQYF.

This clonotype was observed at least ten times. The chain combines TRBV7-2 with TRBJ2-2; D not resolved. The germline V gene encodes CDR1 SGHTA and CDR2 FQGNSA. This CDR3 has 14 residues. The V and J ends lost 1 base and 3 bases respectively, with 6 bases between them. CDR3 in DNA: TGTGCCAGCAGCTTAGGGCAGCACACCGGGGAGCTGTTTTTT. This gives the protein CASSLGQHTGELFF.

The gene calls are TRBV5-6 and TRBJ2-3; D unresolved. The CDR3 is made up of 13 amino acids. Trimming stripped 1 base from V and 7 bases from J, with 10 bases between. Germline assignment: CDR1 SGHDT and CDR2 YYEEEE. The CDR3 coding sequence is TGTGCCAGCAGCTTGACAGCTCCATATACGCAGTATTTT. Protein: CASSLTAPYTQYF.

The table lists this clonotype with many counts. The chain combines TRBV6-1 with TRBJ2-1; TRBD2 matches at 12 bases. The germline gives CDR1 MNHNS, CDR2 SASEGT. J was trimmed by 6 bases and V by 7 bases; bases with no gene match: 10. The CDR3 is 16 amino acids. This chain's CDR3 is CASTPPLAGGPNEQFF. For the CDR3, the DNA is TGTGCCAGCACCCCACCTCTAGCGGGAGGGCCCAATGAGCAGTTCTTC.

This clonotype has at least ten counts. This chain connects TRBV2 to TRBJ2-3; 9 bases match TRBD2. The CDR3 spans 16 residues. Per the germline V gene, CDR1 is SNHLY and CDR2 is FYNNEI. The junction had 10 bases not matched to a gene; V was cut back by 7 bases and J by 2 bases. CDR3: CASIPRASGNTDTQYF. The CDR3 DNA reads TGTGCCAGCATCCCCCGGGCTAGCGGGAACACAGATACGCAGTATTTT.

This clonotype was detected once. V is TRBV20-1 and J is TRBJ1-1; D remains unclear. The CDR3 has 12 amino acids. CDR1 is DFQATT and CDR2 is SNEGSKA in the germline V gene (reference sequence). V lost 6 bases to trimming and J lost 3 bases, with 11 bases between them. CDR3 sequence (DNA): TGCAGTGCCCTCGAGAGGGACACTGAAGCTTTCTTT. This encodes CSALERDTEAFF.

In this sample, this clonotype turned up many times. The rearrangement joins TRBV4-3 to TRBJ2-1; 9 positions match TRBD2. The CDR3 extends over 15 amino acids. CDR1 is LGHNA, CDR2 YSLEER, per germline. Trimming at V came to 1 base and at J to 7 bases, leaving 5 bases not matched to a gene. CDR3 sequence reads: CASSQVSGRRNEQFF. The CDR3 nucleotides read TGCGCCAGCAGCCAAGTGAGCGGGAGGAGGAATGAGCAGTTCTTC.

V is TRBV5-5 and J is TRBJ2-7; TRBD2 matches 10 bases. The CDR3 is made up of 14 amino acids. Germline V gives CDR1 SGHKS, CDR2 YYEKEE (reference sequence). The trim removed 4 bases at V and 6 bases at J, leaving 7 bases unmatched. As DNA, the CDR3 is TGTGCCAGCAGCCCCGGGACTAGCGAAGGCGAGCAGTACTTC. Amino acids: CASSPGTSEGEQYF.

The chain joins TRBV15 to TRBJ2-1, with 8 nucleotides matching TRBD2. The CDR3 is made up of 19 amino acids. After removal of 0 bases from V and 7 bases from J, the junction contained 17 bases not matched to a gene. Germline V gene lookup returns CDR1 LNHNV and CDR2 YYDKDF (reference sequence). DNA for the CDR3: TGTGCCACCAGCAGAGAAACCAGCGGGGGATCTACTCTTGCGAATGAGCAGTTCTTC. Its translation is CATSRETSGGSTLANEQFF.

In this sample, this clonotype turned up many times. V usage is TRBV11-2 and J usage is TRBJ1-1; no clear D gene. V shed 5 bases and J shed 0 bases, with 10 bases lying between them. Germline V gene sequence: CDR1 SGHAT, CDR2 FQNNGV. The CDR3 has 14 residues. The DNA of the CDR3 is TGTGCCAGCAGCCCGCGCCAGATGAACACTGAAGCTTTCTTT. It translates to CASSPRQMNTEAFF.

This clonotype was picked up many times. The chain couples TRBV19 to TRBJ1-5; D unclear. The ends were cut back, 5 bases at V and 4 bases at J, with 6 bases in the middle. The CDR3 loop spans 12 amino acids. Germline V gives CDR1 LNHDA, CDR2 SQIVND (reference sequence). As DNA, the CDR3 is TGTGCCAGTAGTGCAGTGAATCAGCCCCAGCATTTT. It yields the protein CASSAVNQPQHF.

Ten or more counts support this clonotype. The rearrangement joins TRBV6-5 to TRBJ1-1, with TRBD1 as a possible D gene (6 bases). The CDR3 contains 14 residues. Deletions cut 5 bases from V and 0 bases from J, with 10 bases between. Germline CDR1 and CDR2: MNHEY and SVGAGI. CDR3 DNA: TGTGCCAGCAGTACTCAGGGGTTGAACACTGAAGCTTTCTTT. It is translated as CASSTQGLNTEAFF.

This clonotype was recorded many times. The CDR3 loop is CASSLGAGELFF. CDR3 nucleotides: TGTGCCAGCAGCTTAGGGGCCGGGGAGCTGTTTTTT. The chain carries TRBV7-3 and TRBJ2-2; D unresolved. Germline V gene lookup returns CDR1 SGHTA and CDR2 FQGTGA. V was cut by 2 bases and J by 6 bases, with 4 bases left in between. The CDR3 length is 12 residues.

This clonotype was seen a few times. This rearrangement joins TRBV6-1 to TRBJ2-1; 9 positions agree with TRBD1. V dropped 7 bases and J dropped 4; count of bases not matched to a gene: 8. This CDR3 is 15 amino acids long. The germline V gene encodes CDR1 MNHNS and CDR2 SASEGT. The CDR3 nucleotides read TGTGCCAGCAACTTCGTGGGACAGGGATACAATGAGCAGTTCTTC. It translates to CASNFVGQGYNEQFF.

This clonotype was seen many times. The chain couples TRBV24-1 to TRBJ2-3; 7 nucleotides align to TRBD2. Germline CDR1 reads KGHDR; CDR2 reads SFDVKD. Trimming at V came to 6 bases and at J to 4 bases, leaving 9 bases not matched to a gene. CDR3 length equals 15 residues. The CDR3 DNA sequence: TGTGCCACCAGTTTGAGCGGGGATCCCCCAGATACGCAGTATTTT. As protein: CATSLSGDPPDTQYF.

This clonotype has more than one count but fewer than ten. The chain uses TRBV5-6 and TRBJ1-2, with D possibly TRBD1 on 6 matching bases. The V gene lost 3 bases and the J gene lost 3 bases, with 15 bases spanning the gap. This CDR3 is 15 amino acids long. The germline V gene has CDR1 SGHDT and CDR2 YYEEEE. The CDR3 DNA is TGTGCCAGCAGCTGGATACGGGGGGCAGACTATGGCTACACCTTC. It encodes CASSWIRGADYGYTF. The complete variable domain, with remaining parts taken from reference TRBV5-6 and TRBJ1-2, reads DAGVTQSPTHLIKTRGQQVTLRCSPKSGHDTVSWYQQALGQGPQFIFQYYEEEERQRGNFPDRFSGHQFPNYSSELNVNALLLGDSALYLCASSWIRGADYGYTFGSGTRLTVV.

The CDR3 nucleotides are TGTGCCAGCAGTTTAGTCCGGACAGGACAAGAGACCCAGTACTTC. Amino acids: CASSLVRTGQETQYF. The chain combines TRBV12-3 or TRBV12-4 with TRBJ2-5, with 7 bases fitting TRBD1. The length of the CDR3 is 15 residues. J gave up 2 bases and V 1 base, and 4 bases lay outside the gene matches.

This clonotype has at least ten counts. The genes are TRBV4-2 and TRBJ2-7; no firm D call. CDR3 length: 14 residues. The ends were cut back, 0 bases at V and 3 bases at J, with 9 bases in the middle. Looked up from germline, CDR1 is LGHNA and CDR2 is YNFKEQ. This CDR3 reads CASSQEWRIYEQYF. Written as DNA, the CDR3 is TGTGCCAGCAGCCAAGAATGGCGTATCTACGAGCAGTACTTC.

In this sample, this clonotype turned up a few times. This chain's CDR3 is CASSQYGQGAYEQFF. The CDR3 DNA follows: TGCGCCAGCAGCCAATATGGACAGGGGGCATATGAGCAGTTCTTC. This chain links TRBV4-1 with TRBJ2-1, with 11 bases that match TRBD1. J was trimmed by 8 bases and V by 2 bases; bases with no gene match: 5. CDR3 length equals 15 residues. CDR1 MGHRA and CDR2 YSYEKL come from the germline V gene.

This clonotype occurred a few times. The junction does not match germline at one end; this may be a read error. V and J are TRBV20-1 and TRBJ2-1; no firm D call. Per germline, CDR1 DFQATT and CDR2 SNEGSKA (reference sequence). CDR3 length: 13 residues. This chain's CDR3 is CSASGVSFNEQFF. The CDR3 nucleotides are TGCAGTGCTAGTGGGGTCTCCTTCAATGAGCAGTTCTTC.

This clonotype was observed many times. The chain joins TRBV7-8 to TRBJ1-5, with D possibly TRBD1 on 6 matching bases. Looked up from germline, CDR1 is SGHVS and CDR2 is FQNEAQ. This CDR3 has 17 residues. The V end lost 5 bases, the J end lost 0 bases, and 17 bases lay between the germline ends. CDR3 in amino acids: CASSPPGGGDSNQPQHF. CDR3 nucleotides: TGTGCCAGCAGCCCACCGGGGGGCGGTGATAGCAATCAGCCCCAGCATTTT. The variable domain in full, with the rest retrieved from reference TRBV7-8 and TRBJ1-5, is GAGVSQSPRYKVAKRGQDVALRCDPISGHVSLFWYQQALGQGPEFLTYFQNEAQLDKSGLPSDRFFAERPEGSVSTLKIQRTQQEDSAVYLCASSPPGGGDSNQPQHFGDGTRLSIL.

The genes are TRBV2 and TRBJ2-7; D is unclear. The V end lost 11 bases, the J end lost 6 bases, and 11 bases lay between the germline ends. This CDR3 contains 10 residues. CDR1 and CDR2 (germline): SNHLY, FYNNEI. CDR3 coding DNA: TGTGCCTCAGGCACCCTCGAGCAGTACTTC. Amino acids: CASGTLEQYF.

This clonotype was picked up a small number of times. This chain joins TRBV7-2 and TRBJ2-7, with 8 bases fitting TRBD1. Germline CDR1 and CDR2: SGHTA and FQGNSA. The CDR3 runs 14 residues. V gave up 5 bases and J gave up 4 bases; unmatched junction bases: 7. The DNA for the CDR3 is TGTGCCAGCAGCCCCCAGGGGGCAGCTTACGAGCAGTACTTC. This translates into CASSPQGAAYEQYF. Filled out from reference TRBV7-2 and TRBJ2-7, the complete variable domain reads GAGVSQSPSNKVTEKGKDVELRCDPISGHTALYWYRQSLGQGLEFLIYFQGNSAPDKSGLPSDRFSAERTGGSVSTLTIQRTQQEDSAVYLCASSPQGAAYEQYFGPGTRLTVT.